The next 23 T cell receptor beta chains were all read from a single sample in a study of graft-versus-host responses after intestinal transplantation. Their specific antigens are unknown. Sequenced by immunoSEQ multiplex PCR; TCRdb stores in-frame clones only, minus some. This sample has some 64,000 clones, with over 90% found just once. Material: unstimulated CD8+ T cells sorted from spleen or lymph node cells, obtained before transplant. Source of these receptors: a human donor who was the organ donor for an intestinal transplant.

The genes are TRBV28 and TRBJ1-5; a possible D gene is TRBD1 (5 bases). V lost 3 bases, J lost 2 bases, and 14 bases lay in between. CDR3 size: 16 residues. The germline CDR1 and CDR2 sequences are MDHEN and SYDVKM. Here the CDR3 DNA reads TGTGCCAGCAGTTTCCTCAGGGTACCTGGCAATCAGCCCCAGCATTTT. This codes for CASSFLRVPGNQPQHF.

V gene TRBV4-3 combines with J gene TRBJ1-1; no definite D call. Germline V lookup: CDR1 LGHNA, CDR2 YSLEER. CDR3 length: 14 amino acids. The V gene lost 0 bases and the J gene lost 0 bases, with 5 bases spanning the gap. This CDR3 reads CASSQDWLNTEAFF. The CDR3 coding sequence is TGCGCCAGCAGCCAAGATTGGCTGAACACTGAAGCTTTCTTT.

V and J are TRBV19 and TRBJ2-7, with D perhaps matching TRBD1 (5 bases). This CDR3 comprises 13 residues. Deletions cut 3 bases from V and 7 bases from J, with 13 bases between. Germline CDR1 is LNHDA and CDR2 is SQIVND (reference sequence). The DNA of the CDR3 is TGTGCCAGTAGTATCCAGGGTCTGGGAGAGCAGTACTTC. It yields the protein CASSIQGLGEQYF.

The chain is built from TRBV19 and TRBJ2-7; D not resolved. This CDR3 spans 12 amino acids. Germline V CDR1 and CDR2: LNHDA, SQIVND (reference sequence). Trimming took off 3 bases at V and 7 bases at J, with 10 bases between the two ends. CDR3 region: CASSIGVTEQYF. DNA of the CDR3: TGTGCCAGTAGTATCGGAGTTACAGAGCAGTACTTC.

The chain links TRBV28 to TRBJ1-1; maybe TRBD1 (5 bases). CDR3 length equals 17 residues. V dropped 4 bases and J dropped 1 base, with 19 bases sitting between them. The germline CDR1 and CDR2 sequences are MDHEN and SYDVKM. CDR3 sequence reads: CASSSLIVGGPNTEAFF. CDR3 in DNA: TGTGCCAGCAGTTCCCTAATAGTCGGGGGACCGAACACTGAAGCTTTCTTT.

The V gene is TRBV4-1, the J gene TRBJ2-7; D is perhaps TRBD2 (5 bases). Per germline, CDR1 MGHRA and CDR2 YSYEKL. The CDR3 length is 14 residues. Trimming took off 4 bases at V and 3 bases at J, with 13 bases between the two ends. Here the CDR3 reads CASSLGGRGYEQYF. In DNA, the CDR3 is TGCGCCAGCAGCCTAGGAGGACGGGGCTACGAGCAGTACTTC.

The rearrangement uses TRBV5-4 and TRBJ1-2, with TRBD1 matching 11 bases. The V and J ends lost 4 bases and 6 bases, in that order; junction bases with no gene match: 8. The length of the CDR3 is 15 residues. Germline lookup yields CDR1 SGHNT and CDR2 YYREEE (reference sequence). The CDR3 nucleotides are TGTGCCAGCAGCGCAGGACAGGGGGCCAGGGATGGCTACACCTTC. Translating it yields CASSAGQGARDGYTF.

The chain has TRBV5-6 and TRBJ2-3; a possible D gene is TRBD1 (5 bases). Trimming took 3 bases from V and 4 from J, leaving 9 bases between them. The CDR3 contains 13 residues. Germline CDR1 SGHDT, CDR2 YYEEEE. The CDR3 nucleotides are TGTGCCAGCAGCTCGTGGGGCCCAGATACGCAGTATTTT. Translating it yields CASSSWGPDTQYF.

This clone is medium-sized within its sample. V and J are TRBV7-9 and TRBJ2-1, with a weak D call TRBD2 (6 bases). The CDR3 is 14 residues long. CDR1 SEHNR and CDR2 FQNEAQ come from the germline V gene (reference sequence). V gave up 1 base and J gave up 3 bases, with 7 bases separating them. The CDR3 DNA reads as TGTGCCAGCAGCTTAGGGGGAGGCTACAATGAGCAGTTCTTC. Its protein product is CASSLGGGYNEQFF.

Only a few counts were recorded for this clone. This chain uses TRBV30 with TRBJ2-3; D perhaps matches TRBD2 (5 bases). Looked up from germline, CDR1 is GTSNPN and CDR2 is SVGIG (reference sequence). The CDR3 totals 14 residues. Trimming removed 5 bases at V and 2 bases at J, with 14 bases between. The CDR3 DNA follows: TGTGCCTGGGAGTCCGAGGAGGACACAGATACGCAGTATTTT. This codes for CAWESEEDTDTQYF.

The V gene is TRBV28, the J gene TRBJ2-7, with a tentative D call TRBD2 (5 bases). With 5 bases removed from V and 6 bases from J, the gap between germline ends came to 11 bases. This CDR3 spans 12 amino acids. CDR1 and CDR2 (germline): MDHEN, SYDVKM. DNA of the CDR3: TGTGCCAGCAGTCAACGGACTGGCGAGCAGTACTTC. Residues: CASSQRTGEQYF.

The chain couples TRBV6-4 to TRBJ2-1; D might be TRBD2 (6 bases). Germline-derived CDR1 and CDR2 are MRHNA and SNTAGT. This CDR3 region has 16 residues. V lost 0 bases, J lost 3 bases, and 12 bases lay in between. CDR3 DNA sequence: TGTGCCAGCAGTGACTCGACGGGAGTCTTCTACAATGAGCAGTTCTTC. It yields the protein CASSDSTGVFYNEQFF.

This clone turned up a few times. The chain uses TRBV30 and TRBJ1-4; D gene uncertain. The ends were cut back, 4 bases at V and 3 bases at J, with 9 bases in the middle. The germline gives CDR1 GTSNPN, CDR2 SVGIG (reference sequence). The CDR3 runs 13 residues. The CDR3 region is CAWMVGPNEKLFF. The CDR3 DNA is TGTGCCTGGATGGTTGGGCCTAATGAAAAACTGTTTTTT.

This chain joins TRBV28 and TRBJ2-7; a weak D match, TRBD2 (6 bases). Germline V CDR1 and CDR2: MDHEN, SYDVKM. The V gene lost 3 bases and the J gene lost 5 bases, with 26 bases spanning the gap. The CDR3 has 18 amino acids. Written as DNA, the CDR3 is TGTGCCAGCAGTTTCCACCCTCCTAACCCGGGACTTACCCACGAGCAGTACTTC. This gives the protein CASSFHPPNPGLTHEQYF. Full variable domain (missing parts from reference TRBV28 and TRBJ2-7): DVKVTQSSRYLVKRTGEKVFLECVQDMDHENMFWYRQDPGLGLRLIYFSYDVKMKEKGDIPEGYSVSREKKERFSLILESASTNQTSMYLCASSFHPPNPGLTHEQYFGPGTRLTVT.

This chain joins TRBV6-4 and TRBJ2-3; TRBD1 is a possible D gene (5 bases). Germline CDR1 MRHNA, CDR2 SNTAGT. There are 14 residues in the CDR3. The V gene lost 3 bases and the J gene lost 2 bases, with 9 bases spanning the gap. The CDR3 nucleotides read TGTGCCAGCAGTGAACAGGAGAACACAGATACGCAGTATTTT. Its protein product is CASSEQENTDTQYF.

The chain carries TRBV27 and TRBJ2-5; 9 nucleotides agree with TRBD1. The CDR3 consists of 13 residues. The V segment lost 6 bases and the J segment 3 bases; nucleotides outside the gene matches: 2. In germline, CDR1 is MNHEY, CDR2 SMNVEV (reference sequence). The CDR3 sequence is CASRRTGEETQYF. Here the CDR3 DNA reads TGTGCCAGCAGGAGGACAGGGGAAGAGACCCAGTACTTC.

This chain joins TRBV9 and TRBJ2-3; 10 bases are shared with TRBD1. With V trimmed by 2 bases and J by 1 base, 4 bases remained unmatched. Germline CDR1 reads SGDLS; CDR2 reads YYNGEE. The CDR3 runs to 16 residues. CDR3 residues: CASSVAGTGGTDTQYF. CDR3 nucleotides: TGTGCCAGCAGCGTGGCCGGGACAGGGGGCACAGATACGCAGTATTTT. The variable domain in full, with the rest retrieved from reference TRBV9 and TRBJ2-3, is DSGVTQTPKHLITATGQRVTLRCSPRSGDLSVYWYQQSLDQGLQFLIQYYNGEERAKGNILERFSAQQFPDLHSELNLSSLELGDSALYFCASSVAGTGGTDTQYFGPGTRLTVL.

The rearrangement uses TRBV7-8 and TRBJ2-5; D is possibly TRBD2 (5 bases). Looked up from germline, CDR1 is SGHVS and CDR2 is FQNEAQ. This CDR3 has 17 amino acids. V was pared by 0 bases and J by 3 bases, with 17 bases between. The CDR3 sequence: CASSLALMGAAEETQYF. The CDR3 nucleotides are TGTGCCAGCAGCTTAGCGCTCATGGGAGCGGCCGAAGAGACCCAGTACTTC.

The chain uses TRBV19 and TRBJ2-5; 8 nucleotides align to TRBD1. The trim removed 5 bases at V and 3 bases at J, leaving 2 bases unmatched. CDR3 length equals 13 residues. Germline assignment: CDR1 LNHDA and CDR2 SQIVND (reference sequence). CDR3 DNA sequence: TGTGCCAGTAGTGACAGGGGTGAAGAGACCCAGTACTTC. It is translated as CASSDRGEETQYF. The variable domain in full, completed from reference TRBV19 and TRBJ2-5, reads DGGITQSPKYLFRKEGQNVTLSCEQNLNHDAMYWYRQDPGQGLRLIYYSQIVNDFQKGDIAEGYSVSREKKESFPLTVTSAQKNPTAFYLCASSDRGEETQYFGPGTRLLVL.

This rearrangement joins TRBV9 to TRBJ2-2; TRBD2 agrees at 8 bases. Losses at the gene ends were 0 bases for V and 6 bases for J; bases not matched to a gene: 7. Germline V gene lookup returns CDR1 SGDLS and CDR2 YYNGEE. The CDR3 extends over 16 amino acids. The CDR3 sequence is CASSVDGLASPGELFF. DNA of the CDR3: TGTGCCAGCAGCGTAGACGGACTAGCCAGCCCCGGGGAGCTGTTTTTT.

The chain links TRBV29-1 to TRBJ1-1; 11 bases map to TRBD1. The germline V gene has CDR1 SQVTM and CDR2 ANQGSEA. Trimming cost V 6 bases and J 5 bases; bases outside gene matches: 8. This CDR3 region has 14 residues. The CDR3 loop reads CSVPRGQGATEAFF. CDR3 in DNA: TGCAGCGTCCCCAGAGGACAGGGGGCAACTGAAGCTTTCTTT.

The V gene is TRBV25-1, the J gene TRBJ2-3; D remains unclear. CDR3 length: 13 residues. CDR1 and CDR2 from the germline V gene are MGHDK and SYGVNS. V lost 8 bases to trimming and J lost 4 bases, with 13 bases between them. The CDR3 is CASADRSADTQYF. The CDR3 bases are TGTGCCAGCGCCGATCGGAGCGCAGATACGCAGTATTTT. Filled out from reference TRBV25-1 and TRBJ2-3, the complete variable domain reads EADIYQTPRYLVIGTGKKITLECSQTMGHDKMYWYQQDPGMELHLIHYSYGVNSTEKGDLSSESTVSRIRTEHFPLTLESARPSHTSQYLCASADRSADTQYFGPGTRLTVL.

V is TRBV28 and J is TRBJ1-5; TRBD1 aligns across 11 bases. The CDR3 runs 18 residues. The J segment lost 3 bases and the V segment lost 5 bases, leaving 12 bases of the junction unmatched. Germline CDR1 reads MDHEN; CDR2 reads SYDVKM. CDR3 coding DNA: TGTGCCAGCAGTCCCGTTCTACCGGACAGGGGGCACAATCAGCCCCAGCATTTT. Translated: CASSPVLPDRGHNQPQHF.